This T cell receptor beta chain was sequenced during a study of blood T cell repertoires in COVID-19. The overall study: Italy, Spain and the United States were the sources of the convalescent and acute COVID-19 samples. T cells, B-cell-depleted T cells, or PBMCs provided the cDNA or gDNA that served as material.

Trimming pared 6 bases from V and 0 bases from J, leaving 6 bases between. CDR3 length: 13 amino acids. Germline assignment: CDR1 SQVTM and CDR2 ANQGSEA. Per the original methods: By means of reference gene primer amplification, nucleated cell counts were estimated. The table came from immunoSEQ multiplex PCR; TCRdb's copy has only in-frame clones and leaves some out. The D gene and trimming were derived from the DNA, and the V and J assignments and clone size from that table. The sample has about 230,000 clones, approximately 80% seen once. The sequenced sample consisted of peripheral blood. J is TRBJ2-6 and V is TRBV29-1; D not certain. The source is a woman aged 50 to 65 with acute or convalescent COVID-19. CDR3 nucleotides: TGCAGCGTAAGAGTCTCTGGGGCCAACGTCCTGACTTTC. Encoded protein: CSVRVSGANVLTF.